The 27 T cell receptor beta chains below all came from one sample that was sequenced in a study of cytomegalovirus exposure and HLA in healthy donors. PCR employed 60 Vbeta and 13 Jbeta primers. Sequencing was performed with immunoSEQ multiplex PCR; in TCRdb, only in-frame clones are kept and a portion is missing. The table has under 200,000 clones, 80% to 85% seen once; the top ten hold approximately 1%. The sequenced sample consisted of PBMCs. The receptor source for this set is a girl aged 2 to 9 in good health and CMV-seropositive.

This chain uses TRBV7-3 with TRBJ1-1; TRBD1 is a possible D gene (5 bases). The ends were cut back, 2 bases at V and 7 bases at J, with 11 bases in the middle. The germline V gene encodes CDR1 SGHTA and CDR2 FQGTGA. The CDR3 has 13 amino acids. The CDR3 loop reads CASSLLGDGEAFF. As DNA, the CDR3 is TGTGCCAGCAGCTTACTAGGGGATGGTGAAGCTTTCTTT.

J is TRBJ2-3 and V is TRBV6-5; D is perhaps TRBD1 (6 bases). The V end was cut by 0 bases, the J end by 4 bases, with 11 bases between. The CDR3 is 15 amino acids. Germline values: CDR1 MNHEY, CDR2 SVGAGI. The DNA of the CDR3 is TGTGCCAGCAGTTACTCGCACAGGGCCGCAGATACGCAGTATTTT. This encodes CASSYSHRAADTQYF.

J is TRBJ2-2 and V is TRBV30, with 7 bases aligning to TRBD1. V dropped 4 bases and J dropped 3; count of bases not matched to a gene: 8. The CDR3 is 15 residues long. CDR1 and CDR2 from the germline V gene are GTSNPN and SVGIG (reference sequence). CDR3 protein: CAWKFTGVDTGELFF. CDR3 nucleotide sequence: TGTGCCTGGAAGTTTACAGGGGTCGACACCGGGGAGCTGTTTTTT.

With regard to this clone: A read error may produce the germline difference seen at one junction end. The rearrangement links TRBV7-7 to TRBJ2-1; 11 bases agree with TRBD2. In germline, CDR1 is SSHAT, CDR2 FNYEAQ (reference sequence). CDR3 size: 16 residues. CDR3: CASSLTSGGSYNEQFF. DNA for the CDR3: TGTGCTAGCAGCCTTACTAGCGGGGGAAGCTACAATGAGCAGTTCTTC.

The chain couples TRBV28 to TRBJ2-1; 11 bases align to TRBD2. The CDR3 spans 14 residues. Trimming took 8 bases from V and 7 from J; bases not matched to a gene: 7. Germline V gene data show CDR1 as MDHEN and CDR2 as SYDVKM. The CDR3 is CASVLAGGWNEQFF. In nucleotides, the CDR3 is TGTGCCAGCGTCCTAGCGGGAGGTTGGAATGAGCAGTTCTTC.

This clone was recorded once. CDR3 bases: TGTGCCAGCAGCCCGGCGGGACTCTACACCGGGGAGCTGTTTTTT. Amino acid sequence: CASSPAGLYTGELFF. This chain links TRBV5-6 with TRBJ2-2; tentative D call: TRBD2 (6 bases). Germline V CDR1 and CDR2: SGHDT, YYEEEE. V lost 4 bases and J lost 3, with 13 bases in between. The CDR3 is 15 residues long.

This chain links TRBV4-2 with TRBJ2-5; a weak D match, TRBD1 (6 bases). Germline V gives CDR1 LGHNA, CDR2 YNFKEQ. Between the trimmed V and J ends, which lost 0 bases and 5 bases, there was a span of 13 bases. The CDR3 consists of 15 residues. The CDR3 sequence is CASSQDREGEETQYF. DNA for the CDR3: TGTGCCAGCAGCCAAGATCGAGAGGGGGAGGAGACCCAGTACTTC.

This sequence joins TRBV7-6 and TRBJ2-3; D unresolved. The ends were cut back, 4 bases at V and 0 bases at J, with 11 bases in the middle. Germline CDR1 reads SGHVS; CDR2 reads FNYEAQ. This CDR3 region has 15 residues. For the CDR3, the DNA is TGTGCCAGCAGCTCCTACCTATCAAGCACAGATACGCAGTATTTT. The encoded protein is CASSSYLSSTDTQYF.

The chain joins TRBV19 to TRBJ2-7; 9 bases are shared with TRBD2. The CDR3 has 15 residues. J lost 1 base, V lost 8 bases, and 9 bases had no gene match. The germline V gene has CDR1 LNHDA and CDR2 SQIVND (reference sequence). CDR3 protein: CASSTTSGRSYEQYF. The CDR3, as DNA: TGTGCCAGTTCCACAACTAGCGGGCGTTCCTACGAGCAGTACTTC. Looking up the rest from reference TRBV19 and TRBJ2-7 gives the full variable domain: DGGITQSPKYLFRKEGQNVTLSCEQNLNHDAMYWYRQDPGQGLRLIYYSQIVNDFQKGDIAEGYSVSREKKESFPLTVTSAQKNPTAFYLCASSTTSGRSYEQYFGPGTRLTVT.

The rearrangement joins TRBV10-3 to TRBJ1-3; D not resolved. CDR3 length: 16 amino acids. Trimming cost V 3 bases and J 2 bases, with 14 bases left between them. From germline, CDR1 is ENHRY and CDR2 SYGVKD. The CDR3 coding sequence is TGTGCCATCAGTGACCCCGACTGGGGAGCTGGAAACACCATATATTTT. Its translation: CAISDPDWGAGNTIYF.

The chain links TRBV28 to TRBJ1-6; D not certain. Germline V lookup: CDR1 MDHEN, CDR2 SYDVKM. The CDR3 has 16 residues. Trimming removed 1 base at V and 5 bases at J, with 12 bases between. CDR3 in amino acids: CASSLFGGGNNSPLHF. The CDR3 DNA follows: TGTGCCAGCAGTTTATTCGGTGGAGGGAATAATTCACCCCTCCACTTT.

The chain uses TRBV7-6 and TRBJ2-5, with TRBD2 identical over 9 bases. Germline loops: CDR1 SGHVS, CDR2 FNYEAQ. This CDR3 has 13 residues. As DNA, the CDR3 is TGTGCGAGTCATGGCGGGAGGGCGGAGACCCAGTACTTC. Its protein is CASHGGRAETQYF. The full variable domain, its missing parts supplied by reference TRBV7-6 and TRBJ2-5, is GAGVSQSPRYKVTKRGQDVALRCDPISGHVSLYWYRQALGQGPEFLTYFNYEAQQDKSGLPNDRFSAERPEGSISTLTIQRTEQRDSAMYRCASHGGRAETQYFGPGTRLLVL.

The chain combines TRBV4-1 with TRBJ2-5, with D unclear. The V end was cut by 6 bases, the J end by 5 bases, with 16 bases between. The germline CDR1 and CDR2 sequences are MGHRA and YSYEKL. The CDR3 spans 14 residues. In nucleotides, the CDR3 is TGCGCCAGCAGACTGACCCCAGGAAGCGAGACCCAGTACTTC. It is translated as CASRLTPGSETQYF.

V gene TRBV6-6 combines with J gene TRBJ2-5; 9 bases align to TRBD2. In germline, CDR1 is MNHNY, CDR2 SVGAGI (reference sequence). The CDR3 has 16 amino acids. Trimming removed 0 bases from V and 5 bases from J; junction bases left unmatched: 7. CDR3 sequence (DNA): TGTGCCAGCAGTTACTCAATAGCGGGAGTAGGGGAGACCCAGTACTTC. The encoded protein is CASSYSIAGVGETQYF.

This sequence joins TRBV2 and TRBJ1-1; 9 bases agree with TRBD1. Per the germline V gene, CDR1 is SNHLY and CDR2 is FYNNEI. The CDR3 is 14 amino acids. Trimming took 8 bases from V and 4 from J; bases not matched to a gene: 8. The CDR3 DNA reads as TGTGCCAGCTCCGTCGGACAGGGGACCACTGAAGCTTTCTTT. Translation: CASSVGQGTTEAFF.

The gene calls are TRBV15 and TRBJ2-7; 8 nucleotides line up with TRBD1. The CDR3 is 15 amino acids. The J segment lost 2 bases and the V segment lost 4 bases, leaving 7 bases of the junction unmatched. Germline V CDR1 and CDR2: LNHNV, YYDKDF (reference sequence). The CDR3 region has the DNA TGTGCCACCAGCACAAACACAGGGGGGACCTACGAGCAGTACTTC. It is translated as CATSTNTGGTYEQYF. Filled out from reference TRBV15 and TRBJ2-7, the complete variable domain reads DAMVIQNPRYQVTQFGKPVTLSCSQTLNHNVMYWYQQKSSQAPKLLFHYYDKDFNNEADTPDNFQSRRPNTSFCFLDIRSPGLGDTAMYLCATSTNTGGTYEQYFGPGTRLTVT.

The chain combines TRBV19 with TRBJ1-4, with D tentatively TRBD1 (5 bases). This CDR3 contains 15 residues. Germline CDR1 reads LNHDA; CDR2 reads SQIVND (reference sequence). Trimming stripped 2 bases from V and 6 bases from J, with 13 bases between. The CDR3 region is CASSISSGVDEKLFF. The DNA for the CDR3 is TGTGCCAGTAGTATAAGTTCGGGGGTGGATGAAAAACTGTTTTTT.

This sequence joins TRBV6-5 and TRBJ1-2, with a tentative D call TRBD1 (6 bases). V was trimmed by 8 bases and J by 8 bases, leaving 15 bases between them. Germline assignment: CDR1 MNHEY and CDR2 SVGAGI. This CDR3 region has 12 residues. The CDR3 DNA reads TGTGCCAGCGCAGGGGCGGCAGGCGGCTACACCTTC. It is translated as CASAGAAGGYTF.

The chain has TRBV4-1 and TRBJ2-7; weak D call: TRBD1 (6 bases). The CDR3 is 15 residues long. Trimming removed 1 base at V and 6 bases at J, with 16 bases between. Looked up from germline, CDR1 is MGHRA and CDR2 is YSYEKL. CDR3 sequence: CASSQGFRVGAEQYF. CDR3 sequence (DNA): TGCGCCAGCAGCCAAGGGTTTCGGGTGGGGGCCGAGCAGTACTTC.

This sequence joins TRBV10-3 and TRBJ2-7; 10 nucleotides align to TRBD2. This CDR3 is built from 14 residues. The germline CDR1 and CDR2 sequences are ENHRY and SYGVKD. V was pared by 11 bases and J by 0 bases, with 7 bases of the junction left unmatched. This CDR3 is CAATSGLNSYEQYF. The CDR3 DNA is TGTGCCGCGACTAGCGGGCTTAACTCCTACGAGCAGTACTTC.

The genes are TRBV7-9 and TRBJ1-3; possibly TRBD1 for D (6 bases). This CDR3 region has 14 residues. Germline assignment: CDR1 SEHNR and CDR2 FQNEAQ (reference sequence). V lost 6 bases and J lost 6, with 15 bases in between. DNA of the CDR3: TGTGCCAGCAGTAAGGACAGACGGGAAAACACCATATATTTT. Its translation is CASSKDRRENTIYF.

The chain employs TRBV7-9 and TRBJ2-7; possible D gene TRBD1, 6 bases. This CDR3 has 17 amino acids. Germline assignment: CDR1 SEHNR and CDR2 FQNEAQ (reference sequence). V lost 3 bases to trimming and J lost 2 bases, with 20 bases between them. The DNA of the CDR3 is TGTGCCAGCAGCTTCAGCCCGACACAGGGTAGCGCCTACGAGCAGTACTTC. Its translation: CASSFSPTQGSAYEQYF. The variable domain in full, with the rest retrieved from reference TRBV7-9 and TRBJ2-7, is DTGVSQNPRHKITKRGQNVTFRCDPISEHNRLYWYRQTLGQGPEFLTYFQNEAQLEKSRLLSDRFSAERPKGSFSTLEIQRTEQGDSAMYLCASSFSPTQGSAYEQYFGPGTRLTVT.

This chain uses TRBV7-3 with TRBJ2-5; D uncertain. Per germline, CDR1 SGHTA and CDR2 FQGTGA. The V end was cut by 3 bases, the J end by 2 bases, with 10 bases between. This CDR3 comprises 14 residues. Here the CDR3 DNA reads TGTGCCAGCAGCTTGGCAGCTAGTCAAGAGACCCAGTACTTC. Residues: CASSLAASQETQYF.

This clone was recorded a few times. The chain employs TRBV27 and TRBJ2-1, with a tentative D call TRBD1 (6 bases). The length of the CDR3 is 16 residues. From germline, CDR1 is MNHEY and CDR2 SMNVEV (reference sequence). Trimming stripped 5 bases from V and 4 bases from J, with 18 bases between. CDR3 bases: TGTGCCAGCAGTCCAATACCGGGACACCGGTACAATGAGCAGTTCTTC. It encodes CASSPIPGHRYNEQFF.

The CDR3 DNA reads as TGTGCCAGCAGTCACCGGGACAGGGGCCCGAAAAACATTCAGTACTTC. As protein: CASSHRDRGPKNIQYF. The chain recombines TRBV28 with TRBJ2-4, with 10 bases fitting TRBD1. The CDR3 spans 16 residues. Germline-derived CDR1 and CDR2 are MDHEN and SYDVKM. With 5 bases clipped from V and 4 bases from J, the junction kept 8 bases outside the gene matches. Complete variable domain (other parts from reference TRBV28 and TRBJ2-4): DVKVTQSSRYLVKRTGEKVFLECVQDMDHENMFWYRQDPGLGLRLIYFSYDVKMKEKGDIPEGYSVSREKKERFSLILESASTNQTSMYLCASSHRDRGPKNIQYFGAGTRLSVL.

The chain combines TRBV2 with TRBJ2-3, with 10 nucleotides matching TRBD1. The V gene end was trimmed by 7 bases and the J gene end by 4 bases; junction bases not matched to a gene: 5. Germline loops: CDR1 SNHLY, CDR2 FYNNEI. The CDR3 loop spans 14 amino acids. DNA of the CDR3: TGTGCCAGCATACCGGGACAGGGGTCAGATACGCAGTATTTT. Translated, it gives CASIPGQGSDTQYF.

The gene calls are TRBV6-4 and TRBJ2-1, with a weak D call TRBD2 (6 bases). The CDR3 is 15 residues long. CDR1 MRHNA and CDR2 SNTAGT come from the germline V gene. Between the trimmed V and J ends, which lost 10 bases and 0 bases, there was a span of 16 bases. The CDR3 region is CAIPGWEASYNEQFF. The CDR3 nucleotides are TGTGCCATCCCAGGATGGGAGGCCTCCTACAATGAGCAGTTCTTC.